A single sample gave rise to the 23 T cell receptor beta chains below, sequenced in a study of blood T cell repertoires in COVID-19. Assay used: immunoSEQ multiplex PCR; TCRdb lists only in-frame clones, some missing. The table has about 130,000 clones, around 81% seen once; the top ten hold 8.5% to 10%. Sequencing was done on a sample of peripheral blood. The source is a man in his forties with active or convalescent COVID-19.

This chain uses TRBV9 with TRBJ2-1, with D possibly TRBD1 on 5 matching bases. There are 14 residues in the CDR3. The ends were cut back, 3 bases at V and 4 bases at J, with 11 bases in the middle. Germline V lookup: CDR1 SGDLS, CDR2 YYNGEE. The CDR3 DNA is TGTGCCAGCAGCGCAGGGCCGGGTTACAATGAGCAGTTCTTC. Its protein product is CASSAGPGYNEQFF. The entire variable domain, with the rest obtained from reference TRBV9 and TRBJ2-1, is as follows: DSGVTQTPKHLITATGQRVTLRCSPRSGDLSVYWYQQSLDQGLQFLIQYYNGEERAKGNILERFSAQQFPDLHSELNLSSLELGDSALYFCASSAGPGYNEQFFGPGTRLTVL.

Comment on this clone: The sample has other DNA sequences that encode this CDR3 too. This sequence joins TRBV15 and TRBJ2-7; D uncertain. This CDR3 spans 14 amino acids. CDR1 and CDR2 from the germline V gene are LNHNV and YYDKDF (reference sequence). Trimming stripped 3 bases from V and 0 bases from J, with 9 bases between. The CDR3 loop is CATSRSGSSYEQYF. The CDR3 bases are TGTGCCACCAGCAGGTCAGGAAGCTCCTACGAGCAGTACTTC.

The chain carries TRBV6-1 and TRBJ1-2; D ambiguous. The CDR3 loop spans 14 amino acids. The germline CDR1 and CDR2 sequences are MNHNS and SASEGT. V lost 3 bases and J lost 4, with 12 bases in between. The CDR3 nucleotides read TGTGCCAGCAGTGACGATCCAGCAGGCTATGGCTACACCTTC. It yields the protein CASSDDPAGYGYTF.

This clone was counted once. The rearrangement joins TRBV5-4 to TRBJ2-7; no clear D gene. The CDR3 is made up of 15 amino acids. The V end lost 3 bases, the J end lost 7 bases, and 20 bases lay between the germline ends. CDR1 is SGHNT, CDR2 YYREEE, per germline (reference sequence). In DNA form, the CDR3 reads TGTGCCAGCAGCTCTCCTCGTGGCCCCGCGAGGGAGCAGTACTTC. This codes for CASSSPRGPAREQYF.

The V and J genes are TRBV6-5 and TRBJ1-2; 9 bases are shared with TRBD1. V shed 5 bases, J shed 4 bases, and the junction held 5 bases outside the gene matches. Germline V gene data show CDR1 as MNHEY and CDR2 as SVGAGI. This CDR3 has 14 residues. The CDR3 region is CASSPLTGGYGYTF. The DNA of the CDR3 is TGTGCCAGCAGTCCCCTGACAGGGGGCTATGGCTACACCTTC.

V gene TRBV3-1 (or the pseudogene TRBV3-2) combines with J gene TRBJ2-7, with D possibly TRBD1 on 6 matching bases. CDR3 length equals 14 residues. V dropped 0 bases and J dropped 6 bases, with 12 bases sitting between them. The V gene's germline CDR1 is LGHDT and CDR2 YNNKEL (reference sequence). CDR3 loop: CASSQEGGQLEQYF. DNA of the CDR3: TGTGCCAGCAGCCAAGAAGGGGGACAACTCGAGCAGTACTTC.

The rearrangement uses TRBV27 and TRBJ1-3; tentatively, D is TRBD1 (5 bases). Trimming removed 2 bases at V and 0 bases at J, with 8 bases between. The length of the CDR3 is 15 residues. CDR1 and CDR2 (germline): MNHEY, SMNVEV (reference sequence). CDR3 in amino acids: CASSLGGASGNTIYF. CDR3 DNA: TGTGCCAGCAGTTTAGGAGGGGCCTCTGGAAACACCATATATTTT.

The chain joins TRBV12-3 or TRBV12-4 to TRBJ1-3; perhaps TRBD1 as D (5 bases). CDR3 size: 12 residues. Trimming stripped 8 bases from V and 7 bases from J, with 12 bases between. CDR3 loop: CASRGVGNTIYF. In DNA, the CDR3 is TGTGCCAGCCGGGGGGTCGGGAACACCATATATTTT.

This clone was counted between two and nine times. The gene calls are TRBV5-4 and TRBJ2-1; D not resolved. Deletions cut 0 bases from V and 4 bases from J, with 5 bases between. The length of the CDR3 is 13 residues. Germline V gene data show CDR1 as SGHNT and CDR2 as YYREEE (reference sequence). CDR3 coding DNA: TGTGCCAGCAGCTTGGGTCAATACAATGAGCAGTTCTTC. This codes for CASSLGQYNEQFF.

In its sample, this clone was seen once. The chain combines TRBV3-1 (or the pseudogene TRBV3-2) with TRBJ2-2, with 9 bases matching TRBD1. V lost 2 bases, J lost 6 bases, and 4 bases stayed unmatched. The V gene's germline CDR1 is LGHDT and CDR2 YNNKEL (reference sequence). This CDR3 has 15 residues. CDR3 residues: CASSQLTGGPGELFF. The CDR3 coding sequence is TGTGCCAGCAGCCAATTGACAGGGGGACCCGGGGAGCTGTTTTTT.

About this clone: A junction boundary mismatches the germline segment, possibly from a read error. The chain links TRBV7-7 to TRBJ2-5, with D possibly matching TRBD1 (5 bases). The germline CDR1 and CDR2 sequences are SSHAT and FNYEAQ (reference sequence). This CDR3 contains 14 residues. The CDR3 spells CASSLGRAIETQYF. In DNA, the CDR3 is TGTGCTAGCAGCTTGGGCAGGGCTATAGAGACCCAGTACTTC.

This chain uses TRBV7-2 with TRBJ2-1; D is perhaps TRBD2 (6 bases). The V gene's germline CDR1 is SGHTA and CDR2 FQGNSA. V was trimmed by 5 bases and J by 5 bases, leaving 16 bases between them. The length of the CDR3 is 15 residues. CDR3 loop: CASSPGGFENNEQFF. The CDR3 DNA follows: TGTGCCAGCAGCCCCGGGGGTTTTGAAAACAATGAGCAGTTCTTC.

Comment on this clone: Additional DNA sequences in this sample encode the identical CDR3. The chain recombines TRBV5-4 with TRBJ1-1, with D perhaps TRBD1 (5 bases). Germline CDR1 SGHNT, CDR2 YYREEE (reference sequence). The V end lost 4 bases, the J end lost 3 bases, and 16 bases lay between the germline ends. The CDR3 consists of 15 residues. The CDR3 DNA reads as TGTGCCAGCAGCCCCGGGGGGGGGAGAGACACTGAAGCTTTCTTT. Translated: CASSPGGGRDTEAFF.

The CDR3 coding sequence is TGTGCCTGGACTCTAGGGCGGGGGAGCACAGATACGCAGTATTTT. Protein sequence: CAWTLGRGSTDTQYF. The chain couples TRBV30 to TRBJ2-3, with 7 bases that match TRBD2. Germline CDR1 and CDR2: GTSNPN and SVGIG (reference sequence). The J segment lost 0 bases and the V segment lost 4 bases, leaving 7 bases of the junction unmatched. The CDR3 runs to 15 residues.

The chain links TRBV4-1 to TRBJ2-3; D may be TRBD2 (7 bases). Looked up from germline, CDR1 is MGHRA and CDR2 is YSYEKL. V shed 5 bases and J shed 7 bases, with 22 bases lying between them. The CDR3 has 16 amino acids. CDR3 protein: CASSRGGGPLLYTQYF. The DNA for the CDR3 is TGCGCCAGCAGCAGAGGGGGGGGCCCTCTGTTGTATACGCAGTATTTT.

This chain links TRBV4-1 with TRBJ1-5, with D hard to call. V gave up 0 bases and J gave up 12 bases, with 15 bases separating them. This CDR3 is built from 14 residues. CDR1 is MGHRA and CDR2 is YSYEKL in the germline V gene. The CDR3 loop reads CASSQDFGSPSQHF. CDR3 coding DNA: TGCGCCAGCAGCCAAGATTTCGGGTCCCCCAGCCAGCATTTT.

The chain links TRBV6-5 to TRBJ2-7; 12 bases are a match to TRBD1. In germline, CDR1 is MNHEY, CDR2 SVGAGI. This CDR3 is built from 14 residues. J gave up 9 bases and V 6 bases, and 9 bases lay outside the gene matches. CDR3 in amino acids: CASSVSGTGGVQYF. DNA for the CDR3: TGTGCCAGCAGCGTATCCGGGACAGGGGGCGTGCAGTACTTC.

V usage is TRBV28 and J usage is TRBJ1-5; D is unresolved. There are 14 residues in the CDR3. Germline V gives CDR1 MDHEN, CDR2 SYDVKM. V shed 1 base and J shed 3 bases, with 7 bases lying between them. CDR3 bases: TGTGCCAGCAGTTTATCACATATCAATCAGCCCCAGCATTTT. Translating it yields CASSLSHINQPQHF.

The V and J genes are TRBV7-2 and TRBJ2-2; TRBD2 might be the D (7 bases). Germline lookup yields CDR1 SGHTA and CDR2 FQGNSA. Trimming took off 6 bases at V and 3 bases at J, with 11 bases between the two ends. The length of the CDR3 is 14 residues. The CDR3 DNA follows: TGTGCCAGCAGGCCGGGGGGCTACACCGGGGAGCTGTTTTTT. Protein sequence: CASRPGGYTGELFF.

The V and J genes are TRBV19 and TRBJ2-1; 8 nucleotides line up with TRBD2. Germline-derived CDR1 and CDR2 are LNHDA and SQIVND (reference sequence). The length of the CDR3 is 15 residues. Trimming at V came to 3 bases and at J to 7 bases, leaving 8 bases not matched to a gene. The DNA for the CDR3 is TGTGCCAGTAGTATCCGGGCGGGGGGTGTAAATGAGCAGTTCTTC. Translated, it gives CASSIRAGGVNEQFF.

This clone has a single count. This sequence joins TRBV27 and TRBJ1-4; 8 nucleotides agree with TRBD1. The germline CDR1 and CDR2 sequences are MNHEY and SMNVEV (reference sequence). The junction had 9 bases not matched to a gene; V was cut back by 5 bases and J by 7 bases. The length of the CDR3 is 15 residues. DNA for the CDR3: TGTGCCAGCAGTACGCTCCTCGACAGGGGTGAAAAACTGTTTTTT. Its translation: CASSTLLDRGEKLFF.

This chain joins TRBV7-2 and TRBJ1-3; TRBD1 matches at 8 bases. The V gene end was trimmed by 5 bases and the J gene end by 0 bases; junction bases not matched to a gene: 3. Germline V gives CDR1 SGHTA, CDR2 FQGNSA. This CDR3 has 15 amino acids. The CDR3 DNA is TGTGCCAGCAGCCCAGACAGGGGCTCTGGAAACACCATATATTTT. Translated: CASSPDRGSGNTIYF.

This clone was recorded at least ten times. The genes are TRBV7-8 and TRBJ2-5; 11 bases fit TRBD1. Germline values: CDR1 SGHVS, CDR2 FQNEAQ. The CDR3 has 16 residues. V shed 5 bases, J shed 5 bases, and the junction held 10 bases outside the gene matches. The DNA of the CDR3 is TGTGCCAGCAGCCGTTCCGGACAGGGGGCTTCGGAGACCCAGTACTTC. Amino acid sequence: CASSRSGQGASETQYF.